The clone carrying this T cell receptor beta chain was observed a single time. What it binds is not known. Germline CDR1 and CDR2: LGHNT and FRNRAP. This CDR3 spans 13 amino acids. The V and J ends lost 2 bases and 1 base respectively, with 5 bases between them. These data are taken from a study of OX40 agonist ivuxolimab in advanced cancers. Background on the study: Ivuxolimab, an antibody acting as an agonist of OX40 (CD134), was used to treat patients. Age averaged around 60 years (range about 23 to 80), and 82.7% were male.

TCRdb's table, derived via immunoSEQ multiplex PCR, lists solely in-frame clones and lacks some. The sample includes 75,000 to 100,000 clones, roughly four fifths of them seen just once. Study-level points and caveats: The study did not work out the antigen specificity of the expanded peripheral T cells. Both blood CD4+ and CD8+ T cells showed clonal growth by week 6 at 0.1 to 3.0 mg/kg.

The TCR sequence derives from an adult with an advanced solid tumor such as melanoma, head and neck, liver or kidney cancer. The sample consisted of CD4+ or CD8+ T cells sorted from blood, taken in a trial of the OX40 agonist ivuxolimab. This chain links TRBV12-5 with TRBJ1-1; D call uncertain. CDR3 sequence reads: CASGLRQNTEAFF. The CDR3 region has the DNA TGTGCTAGTGGTTTGAGACAGAACACTGAAGCTTTCTTT.